The following is a T cell receptor beta chain sequence with its context. This entry is derived from a study of blood T cell repertoires in COVID-19. Looking at the study overall: PBMCs, B-cell-depleted T cells, or T cells were the source of the cDNA or gDNA that made up the material.

Method: immunoSEQ multiplex PCR; TCRdb's copy keeps in-frame clones and lacks some. The sample has 110,000 to 150,000 clones, just under 80% seen once; the top ten hold 1.9%. This TCR was recovered from a woman in her sixties with acute or convalescent COVID-19. Sequenced: peripheral blood.

DNA of the CDR3: TGTGCCAGAAGCTTAGGAACAGGGGGGAGGGACACTGAAGCTTTCTTT. Translated, it gives CARSLGTGGRDTEAFF. This chain links TRBV5-3 with TRBJ1-1, with 8 bases fitting TRBD1. TRBV5-3 qualifies as an ORF whose function is uncertain. CDR3 length: 16 amino acids. Germline trimming cut 2 bases from V and 3 bases from J; bases unmatched to any gene: 9.